This T cell receptor (beta chain) stems from a study of early T cells in non-severe SARS-CoV-2 infection (dated by TCRdb to about 2021). In terms of the full investigation: TCR sequencing used bulk RNA from unsorted whole blood, so alpha and beta chains could not be paired. Results the study describes overall, beyond this receptor: VDJdb matching was skewed toward anti-spike CD8 responses and likely underestimated virus-specific expansions by missing private and CD4 specificities.

Libraries came from 5' RACE. Sequencing relied on a NextSeq 500. Unique molecular identifiers were attached to individual cDNA molecules in the TCR library protocol so that sequencing error and PCR bias could be corrected. Sequencing covered both TCR alpha and beta chains, and within each sample the abundances of alpha and beta sequences were tightly co-correlated. The paper's data handling went like this. Decombinator V4 was used to annotate TCR sequences for V gene, J gene and CDR3. TCRs were defined as expanded if a significant change between any two time points was detected under a Poisson model with p below 0.0001. TCR abundances were normalised to the total number of TCRs sequenced per sample and were expressed as counts per million. MAIT TCRs were defined by TRAV1-2 paired with TRAJ12, TRAJ20 or TRAJ33, and iNKT TCRs by TRAV10 paired with TRAJ18. VDJdb, accessed on 1 November 2021, was searched for TCRs annotated for CMV, EBV and SARS-CoV-2, and TCRs annotated for more than one antigen were excluded. TCRdb ran its own pipeline on the public reads, namely fastp trimming at Q25 and MiXCR clone calling, and kept in-frame beta chains. Each entry is one CDR3 protein sequence, shown with its most common DNA and genes. The V and J calls here are based on TCRdb, not the publication. This sample holds about 79,000 distinct CDR3 sequences; approximately 11% were observed only once. Of the sample, roughly 4.7% falls within the top ten clones.

Of note for this clonotype: Its antigen is still unknown. No much larger clone exists at a distance of one base, and base qualities are not known.

The study was a case-control design nested within a healthcare worker cohort in London, UK, with weekly nasopharyngeal swab PCR tests and blood sampling. Between 23 and 31 March 2020, the week of the UK lockdown, healthcare workers were enrolled and then followed up weekly for as long as 16 weeks. Trimming costs V 6 bases and J 3 bases, and their ends lie 15 bases apart. The CDR3, from cysteine to phenylalanine, totals 14 residues. CDR3 DNA is the only sequence kept; it has 42 bases, read in frame from the first base. Reading the germline V gene gives CDR1 SNHLY and CDR2 FYNNEI. The sequencing input was whole blood. The receptor chain draws on TRBV2 and TRBJ2-7; the D gene assignment is perhaps TRBD1 or TRBD2, with each matching 5 bases. The clonotype originates from an adult who was a healthcare worker with PCR-confirmed SARS-CoV-2 infection or an uninfected control (not recorded which). The DNA sequence reads TGTGCCAGCAGGAGGGACCTGTGGGGCTACGAGCAGTACTTC. The translation is CASRRDLWGYEQYF.